The present T cell receptor beta chain was sequenced within a study of OX40 agonist ivuxolimab in advanced cancers. The method was immunoSEQ multiplex PCR; TCRdb's version includes in-frame clones alone and lacks a portion of them. The sample comprises more than 10,000 clones, about 77% of which are singletons, and roughly 29% rests with the top ten. From germline, CDR1 is SEHNR and CDR2 FQNEAQ (reference sequence). The CDR3 contains 12 residues. The V gene lost 3 bases and the J gene lost 11 bases, with 10 bases spanning the gap. V gene TRBV7-9 combines with J gene TRBJ2-2; D gene unclear. Here the sequenced sample was CD4+ or CD8+ T cells sorted from blood, taken in a trial of the OX40 agonist ivuxolimab. This sequence originates from an adult with an advanced solid tumor such as melanoma, head and neck, liver or kidney cancer. The CDR3 DNA reads TGTGCCAGCAGCTTGACAACACGAGAGCTGTTTTTT. It specifies CASSLTTRELFF.